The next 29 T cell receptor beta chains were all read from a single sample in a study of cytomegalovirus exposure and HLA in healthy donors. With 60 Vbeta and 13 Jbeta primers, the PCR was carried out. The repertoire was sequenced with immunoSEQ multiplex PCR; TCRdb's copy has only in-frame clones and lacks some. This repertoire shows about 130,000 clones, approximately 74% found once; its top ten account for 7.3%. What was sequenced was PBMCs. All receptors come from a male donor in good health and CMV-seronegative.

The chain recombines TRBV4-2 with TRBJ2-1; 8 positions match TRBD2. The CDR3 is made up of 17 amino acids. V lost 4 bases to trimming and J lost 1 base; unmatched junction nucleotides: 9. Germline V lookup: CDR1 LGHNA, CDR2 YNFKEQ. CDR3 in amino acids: CASSRERGGRSYNEQFF. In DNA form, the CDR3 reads TGTGCCAGCAGCCGAGAACGGGGGGGGCGATCCTACAATGAGCAGTTCTTC.

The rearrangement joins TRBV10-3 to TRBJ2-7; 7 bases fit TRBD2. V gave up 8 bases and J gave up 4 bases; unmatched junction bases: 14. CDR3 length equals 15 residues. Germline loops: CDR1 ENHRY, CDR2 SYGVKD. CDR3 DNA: TGTGCCATCCGGAGGACGGGAGGAGGTGGTTACGAGCAGTACTTC. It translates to CAIRRTGGGGYEQYF.

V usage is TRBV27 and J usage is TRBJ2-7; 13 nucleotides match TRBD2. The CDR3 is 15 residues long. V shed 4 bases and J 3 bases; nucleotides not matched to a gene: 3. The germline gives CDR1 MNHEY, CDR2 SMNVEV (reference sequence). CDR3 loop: CASSSGLAGNYEQYF. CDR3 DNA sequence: TGTGCCAGCAGTTCGGGACTAGCGGGGAACTACGAGCAGTACTTC.

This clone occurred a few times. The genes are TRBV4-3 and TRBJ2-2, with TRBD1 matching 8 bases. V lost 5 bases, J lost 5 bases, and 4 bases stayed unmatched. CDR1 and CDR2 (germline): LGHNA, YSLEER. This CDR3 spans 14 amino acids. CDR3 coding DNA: TGCGCCAGCAGCTTCCGGACAGGGACCGGGGAGCTGTTTTTT. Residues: CASSFRTGTGELFF.

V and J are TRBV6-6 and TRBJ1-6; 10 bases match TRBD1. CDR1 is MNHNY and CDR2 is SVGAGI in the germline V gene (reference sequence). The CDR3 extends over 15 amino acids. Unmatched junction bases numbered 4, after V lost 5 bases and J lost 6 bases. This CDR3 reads CASSRGQGGNSPLHF. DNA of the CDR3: TGTGCCAGCAGTCGCGGACAGGGGGGTAATTCACCCCTCCACTTT.

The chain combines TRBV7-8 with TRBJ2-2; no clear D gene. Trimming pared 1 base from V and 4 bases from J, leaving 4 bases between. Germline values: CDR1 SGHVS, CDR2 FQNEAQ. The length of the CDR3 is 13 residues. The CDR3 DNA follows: TGTGCCAGCAGCTTAGACACCACCGGGGAGCTGTTTTTT. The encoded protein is CASSLDTTGELFF.

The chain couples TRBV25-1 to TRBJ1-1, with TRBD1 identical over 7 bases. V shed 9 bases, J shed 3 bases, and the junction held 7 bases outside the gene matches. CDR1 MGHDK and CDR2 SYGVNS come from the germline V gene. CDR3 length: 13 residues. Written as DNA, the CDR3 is TGTGCCAGTCAGACAGGGTGGGACACTGAAGCTTTCTTT. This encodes CASQTGWDTEAFF.

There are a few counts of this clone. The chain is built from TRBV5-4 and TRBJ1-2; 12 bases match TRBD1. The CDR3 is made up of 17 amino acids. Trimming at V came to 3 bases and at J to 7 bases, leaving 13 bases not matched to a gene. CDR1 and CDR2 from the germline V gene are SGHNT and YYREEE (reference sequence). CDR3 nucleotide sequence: TGTGCCAGCAGCTCCGCCGGGACAGGGGGCGCTTTCGGTGGCTACACCTTC. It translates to CASSSAGTGGAFGGYTF.

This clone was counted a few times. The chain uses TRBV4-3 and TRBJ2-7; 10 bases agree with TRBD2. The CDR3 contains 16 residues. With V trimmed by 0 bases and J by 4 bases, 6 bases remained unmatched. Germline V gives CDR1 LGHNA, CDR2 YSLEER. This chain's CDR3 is CASSQDRAGGRYEQYF. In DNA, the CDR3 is TGCGCCAGCAGCCAAGATCGAGCGGGAGGGCGATACGAGCAGTACTTC.

For the CDR3, the DNA is TGTGCCAGCAGCTCCACAGCGGGAGTACTCGATGAGCAGTTCTTC. The encoded protein is CASSSTAGVLDEQFF. This chain connects TRBV9 to TRBJ2-1; 8 nucleotides match TRBD2. From germline, CDR1 is SGDLS and CDR2 YYNGEE. The V gene end was trimmed by 4 bases and the J gene end by 8 bases; junction bases not matched to a gene: 11. The CDR3 consists of 15 residues.

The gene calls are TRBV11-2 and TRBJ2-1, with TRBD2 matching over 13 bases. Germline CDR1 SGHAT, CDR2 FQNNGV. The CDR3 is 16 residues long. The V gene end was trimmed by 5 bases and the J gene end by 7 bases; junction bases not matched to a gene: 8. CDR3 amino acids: CASSLGTSGARNEQFF. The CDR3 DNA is TGTGCCAGCAGCCTCGGGACTAGCGGGGCAAGGAATGAGCAGTTCTTC.

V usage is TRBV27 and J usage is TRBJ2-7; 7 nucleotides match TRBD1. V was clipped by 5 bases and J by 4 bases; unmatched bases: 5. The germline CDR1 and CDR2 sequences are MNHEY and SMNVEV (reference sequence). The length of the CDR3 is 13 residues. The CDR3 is CASSTGQLYEQYF. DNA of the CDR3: TGTGCCAGCAGTACGGGACAGCTTTACGAGCAGTACTTC.

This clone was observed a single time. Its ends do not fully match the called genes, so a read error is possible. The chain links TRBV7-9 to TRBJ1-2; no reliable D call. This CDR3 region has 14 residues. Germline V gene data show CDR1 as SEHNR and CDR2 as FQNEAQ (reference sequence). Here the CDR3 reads CASSQGWADYGYIF. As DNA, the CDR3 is TGTGCCAGCAGCCAAGGATGGGCGGACTATGGCTACATCTTC.

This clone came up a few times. The CDR3 region is CAWHGRLDYGYTF. The CDR3 DNA sequence: TGTGCCTGGCATGGGCGCTTGGACTATGGCTACACCTTC. V usage is TRBV30 and J usage is TRBJ1-2; D not certain. The V end lost 5 bases, the J end lost 3 bases, and 13 bases lay between the germline ends. Germline loops: CDR1 GTSNPN, CDR2 SVGIG (reference sequence). The CDR3 runs 13 residues.

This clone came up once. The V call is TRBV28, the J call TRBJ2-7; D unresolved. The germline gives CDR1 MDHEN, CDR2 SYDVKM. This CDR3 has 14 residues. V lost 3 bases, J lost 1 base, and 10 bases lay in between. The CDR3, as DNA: TGTGCCAGCAGTTTCCCTCTAAATTCCTACGAGCAGTACTTC. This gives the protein CASSFPLNSYEQYF.

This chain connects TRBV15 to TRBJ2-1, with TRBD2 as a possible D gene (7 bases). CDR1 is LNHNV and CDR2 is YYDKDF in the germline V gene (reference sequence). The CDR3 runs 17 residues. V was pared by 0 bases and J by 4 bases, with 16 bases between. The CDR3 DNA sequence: TGTGCCACCAGCAGAGATCTGATGGGGGGGGCGTACAATGAGCAGTTCTTC. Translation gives CATSRDLMGGAYNEQFF.

CDR3 region: CASSYDGGAANQPQHF. The CDR3 nucleotides read TGTGCCAGTAGCTATGATGGGGGGGCAGCCAATCAGCCCCAGCATTTT. This sequence joins TRBV19 and TRBJ1-5; D might be TRBD1 (6 bases). The length of the CDR3 is 16 residues. CDR1 and CDR2 (germline): LNHDA, SQIVND (reference sequence). The germline V and J ends were trimmed by 6 bases and 3 bases, with 18 bases remaining between them.

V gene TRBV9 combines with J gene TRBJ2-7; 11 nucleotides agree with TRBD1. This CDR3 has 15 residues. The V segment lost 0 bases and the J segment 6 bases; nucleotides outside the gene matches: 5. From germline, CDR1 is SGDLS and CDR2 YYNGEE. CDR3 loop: CASSVEGTGGREQYF. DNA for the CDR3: TGTGCCAGCAGCGTAGAAGGGACAGGGGGACGCGAGCAGTACTTC. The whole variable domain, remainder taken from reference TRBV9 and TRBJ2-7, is DSGVTQTPKHLITATGQRVTLRCSPRSGDLSVYWYQQSLDQGLQFLIQYYNGEERAKGNILERFSAQQFPDLHSELNLSSLELGDSALYFCASSVEGTGGREQYFGPGTRLTVT.

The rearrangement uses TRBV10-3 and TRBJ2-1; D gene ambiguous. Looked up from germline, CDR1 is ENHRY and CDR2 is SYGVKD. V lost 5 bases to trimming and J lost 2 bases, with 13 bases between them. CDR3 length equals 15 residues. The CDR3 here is CAISLMNRTYNEQFF. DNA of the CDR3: TGTGCCATCAGTCTGATGAACAGAACCTACAATGAGCAGTTCTTC.

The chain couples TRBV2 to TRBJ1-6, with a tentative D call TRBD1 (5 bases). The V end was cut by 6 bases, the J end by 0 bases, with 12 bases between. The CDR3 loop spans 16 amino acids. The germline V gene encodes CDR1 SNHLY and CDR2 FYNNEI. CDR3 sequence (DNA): TGTGCCAGCAGCCAGGACATTCGCTCCTATAATTCACCCCTCCACTTT. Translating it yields CASSQDIRSYNSPLHF.

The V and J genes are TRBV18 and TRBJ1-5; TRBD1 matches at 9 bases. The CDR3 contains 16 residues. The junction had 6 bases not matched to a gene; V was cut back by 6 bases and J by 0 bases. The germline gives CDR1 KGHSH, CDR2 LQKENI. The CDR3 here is CASSPGTGNSNQPQHF. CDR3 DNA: TGTGCCAGCTCGCCGGGGACAGGGAATAGCAATCAGCCCCAGCATTTT.

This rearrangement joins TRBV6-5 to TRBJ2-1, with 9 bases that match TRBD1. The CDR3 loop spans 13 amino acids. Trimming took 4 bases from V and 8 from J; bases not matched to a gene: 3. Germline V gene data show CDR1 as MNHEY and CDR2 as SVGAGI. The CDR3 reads CASSWDRVDEQFF. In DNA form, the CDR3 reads TGTGCCAGCAGTTGGGACAGGGTCGATGAGCAGTTCTTC.

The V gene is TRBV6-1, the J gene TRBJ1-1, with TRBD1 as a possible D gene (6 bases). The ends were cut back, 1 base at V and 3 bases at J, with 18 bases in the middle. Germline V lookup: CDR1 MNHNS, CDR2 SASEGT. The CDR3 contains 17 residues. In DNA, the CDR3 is TGTGCCAGCAGTGAAGTCGGGCTCGGGGGGCAGGACACTGAAGCTTTCTTT. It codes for CASSEVGLGGQDTEAFF.

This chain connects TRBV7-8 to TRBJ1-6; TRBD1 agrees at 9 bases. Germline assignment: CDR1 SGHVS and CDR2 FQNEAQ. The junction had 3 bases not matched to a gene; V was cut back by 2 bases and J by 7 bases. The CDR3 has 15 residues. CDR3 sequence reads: CASSLSGTGNSPLHF. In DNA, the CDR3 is TGTGCCAGCAGCTTAAGTGGGACAGGGAATTCACCCCTCCACTTT.

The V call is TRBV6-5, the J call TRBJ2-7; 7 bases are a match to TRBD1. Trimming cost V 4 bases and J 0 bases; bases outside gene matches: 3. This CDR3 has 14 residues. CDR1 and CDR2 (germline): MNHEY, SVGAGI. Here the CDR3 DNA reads TGTGCCAGCAGTTCAGGGGGTTCCTCCTACGAGCAGTACTTC. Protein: CASSSGGSSYEQYF.

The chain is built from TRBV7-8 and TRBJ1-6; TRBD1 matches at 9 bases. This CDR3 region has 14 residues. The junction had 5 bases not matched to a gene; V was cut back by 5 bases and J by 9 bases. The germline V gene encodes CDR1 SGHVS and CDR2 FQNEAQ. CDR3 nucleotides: TGTGCCAGCAGCCCAGGGACAGGGAGTTCACCCCTCCACTTT. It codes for CASSPGTGSSPLHF.

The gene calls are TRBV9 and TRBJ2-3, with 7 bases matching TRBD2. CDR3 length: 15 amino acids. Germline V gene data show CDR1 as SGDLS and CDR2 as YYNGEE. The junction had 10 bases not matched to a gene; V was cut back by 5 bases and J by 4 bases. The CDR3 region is CASRDNSGPADTQYF. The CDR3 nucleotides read TGTGCCAGCAGGGATAATAGCGGGCCAGCAGATACGCAGTATTTT.

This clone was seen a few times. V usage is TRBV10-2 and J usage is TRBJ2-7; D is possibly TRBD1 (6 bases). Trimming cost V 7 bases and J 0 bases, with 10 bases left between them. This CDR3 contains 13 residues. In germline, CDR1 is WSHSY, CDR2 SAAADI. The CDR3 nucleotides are TGCGCCAGCACTCCAGGGGACTCCTACGAGCAGTACTTC. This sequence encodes CASTPGDSYEQYF.

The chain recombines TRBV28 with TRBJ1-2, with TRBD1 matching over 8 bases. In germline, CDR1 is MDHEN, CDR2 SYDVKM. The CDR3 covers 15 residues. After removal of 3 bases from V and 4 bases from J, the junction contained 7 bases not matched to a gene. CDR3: CASSFPRGLGYGYTF. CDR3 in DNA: TGTGCCAGCAGTTTCCCCAGGGGGCTCGGCTATGGCTACACCTTC.